The 18 T cell receptor beta chains in this list originate from one sample, sequenced in a study of blood T cell repertoires in COVID-19. The data were produced by immunoSEQ multiplex PCR, yet TCRdb's version contains in-frame clones alone and is incomplete. The table has around 240,000 clones, roughly 86% seen once. Input material: peripheral blood. These receptors all stem from a woman in her twenties or thirties who had recovered from COVID-19.

The chain recombines TRBV3-1 (or the pseudogene TRBV3-2) with TRBJ2-1; 8 nucleotides agree with TRBD2. The V and J ends lost 2 bases and 2 bases, in that order; junction bases with no gene match: 5. This CDR3 spans 16 amino acids. The germline gives CDR1 LGHDT, CDR2 YNNKEL (reference sequence). CDR3 loop: CASSQQAGAPYNEQFF. The CDR3 DNA is TGTGCCAGCAGCCAACAAGCGGGGGCACCCTACAATGAGCAGTTCTTC.

This sequence joins TRBV2 and TRBJ1-6; D not resolved. Trimming stripped 7 bases from V and 4 bases from J, with 11 bases between. The germline V gene has CDR1 SNHLY and CDR2 FYNNEI. The CDR3 extends over 14 amino acids. In nucleotides, the CDR3 is TGTGCCAGCATCCCCGACAAATATAATTCACCCCTCCACTTT. Amino acid sequence: CASIPDKYNSPLHF.

The V and J genes are TRBV10-3 and TRBJ2-7, with 7 bases matching TRBD2. Germline values: CDR1 ENHRY, CDR2 SYGVKD. This CDR3 comprises 13 residues. J gave up 3 bases and V 6 bases, and 5 bases lay outside the gene matches. CDR3 sequence reads: CAIRWEGNYEQYF. CDR3 bases: TGTGCCATCAGGTGGGAGGGGAACTACGAGCAGTACTTC.

This clone was seen more than once but under ten times. The CDR3 spells CASSPGGGTGNTIYF. The CDR3, as DNA: TGTGCCAGCAGCCCGGGCGGGGGGACTGGAAACACCATATATTTT. The chain carries TRBV7-9 and TRBJ1-3; tentatively, D is TRBD1 (5 bases). Trimming took off 5 bases at V and 2 bases at J, with 13 bases between the two ends. The CDR3 spans 15 residues. The V gene's germline CDR1 is SEHNR and CDR2 FQNEAQ (reference sequence).

The gene calls are TRBV7-9 and TRBJ2-2; TRBD1 might be the D (6 bases). The ends were cut back, 6 bases at V and 5 bases at J, with 10 bases in the middle. This CDR3 region has 13 residues. Germline CDR1 is SEHNR and CDR2 is FQNEAQ (reference sequence). Here the CDR3 DNA reads TGTGCCAGCAGACCACAGGGTACCGGGGAGCTGTTTTTT. Protein product: CASRPQGTGELFF. The entire variable domain, with the rest obtained from reference TRBV7-9 and TRBJ2-2, is as follows: DTGVSQNPRHKITKRGQNVTFRCDPISEHNRLYWYRQTLGQGPEFLTYFQNEAQLEKSRLLSDRFSAERPKGSFSTLEIQRTEQGDSAMYLCASRPQGTGELFFGEGSRLTVL.

The J gene is TRBJ2-7, the V gene TRBV10-3; TRBD1 aligns across 8 bases. The junction had 6 bases not matched to a gene; V was cut back by 7 bases and J by 7 bases. CDR3 length: 12 residues. Germline V lookup: CDR1 ENHRY, CDR2 SYGVKD. CDR3 sequence reads: CAITQDRVEQYF. The CDR3 DNA sequence: TGTGCCATCACCCAGGACAGGGTGGAGCAGTACTTC.

J is TRBJ2-3 and V is TRBV9; D unresolved. The germline V and J ends were trimmed by 4 bases and 5 bases, with 11 bases remaining between them. Germline V gives CDR1 SGDLS, CDR2 YYNGEE. The CDR3 contains 13 residues. Here the CDR3 DNA reads TGTGCCAGCAGCCCGTTGGCCGTAGATACGCAGTATTTT. It is translated as CASSPLAVDTQYF.

This chain uses TRBV7-2 with TRBJ1-2, with 11 positions matching TRBD1. Losses at the gene ends were 5 bases for V and 8 bases for J; bases not matched to a gene: 7. The CDR3 is 14 residues long. Germline-derived CDR1 and CDR2 are SGHTA and FQGNSA. CDR3 protein: CASSKGQGVGGYTF. The CDR3 region has the DNA TGTGCCAGCAGCAAGGGACAGGGGGTCGGGGGCTACACCTTC.

J is TRBJ1-2 and V is TRBV5-8; 7 bases align to TRBD1. Losses at the gene ends were 5 bases for V and 8 bases for J; bases not matched to a gene: 9. Germline V lookup: CDR1 SGHTS, CDR2 YDEGEE. The length of the CDR3 is 13 residues. The CDR3 protein is CASRAPGGSGYTF. The CDR3 DNA reads TGTGCCAGCAGGGCCCCAGGGGGTTCGGGCTACACCTTC.

This clone was detected once. The chain links TRBV5-3 to TRBJ2-3; 13 bases agree with TRBD2. TRBV5-3 is given ORF status, its function remaining uncertain. The J segment lost 0 bases and the V segment lost 4 bases, leaving 17 bases of the junction unmatched. CDR3 size: 21 residues. CDR3 DNA: TGTGCCAGAAGCCTTTGGCCGGGACTAGCGGGGCCATTCTCTAGCACAGATACGCAGTATTTT. Residues: CARSLWPGLAGPFSSTDTQYF.

V is TRBV13 and J is TRBJ2-3, with 9 bases identical to TRBD2. The CDR3 runs 15 residues. Germline V gives CDR1 PRHDT, CDR2 FYEKMQ (reference sequence). The V gene end was trimmed by 2 bases and the J gene end by 1 base; junction bases not matched to a gene: 1. The chain's CDR3 is CASSLRLAGTDTQYF. The CDR3 coding sequence is TGTGCCAGCAGCTTACGACTAGCGGGCACAGATACGCAGTATTTT.

The chain carries TRBV5-4 and TRBJ2-5; tentatively, D is TRBD1 (7 bases). This CDR3 comprises 15 residues. Germline lookup yields CDR1 SGHNT and CDR2 YYREEE (reference sequence). V gave up 6 bases and J gave up 0 bases, with 15 bases separating them. The CDR3 spells CASTYQGGHQETQYF. In DNA form, the CDR3 reads TGTGCCAGCACCTACCAGGGGGGACACCAAGAGACCCAGTACTTC.

V is TRBV11-2 and J is TRBJ1-1, with D tentatively TRBD1 (5 bases). This CDR3 region has 13 residues. Trimming cost V 7 bases and J 1 base, with 10 bases left between them. Germline values: CDR1 SGHAT, CDR2 FQNNGV. The CDR3 region is CASNRRGNTEAFF. CDR3 coding DNA: TGTGCCAGCAACCGGAGGGGGAACACTGAAGCTTTCTTT.

In this sample, this clone turned up once. The chain combines TRBV4-2 with TRBJ2-3, with 10 bases identical to TRBD2. Germline V lookup: CDR1 LGHNA, CDR2 YNFKEQ. Trimming removed 3 bases from V and 3 bases from J; junction bases left unmatched: 12. The CDR3 totals 18 residues. In nucleotides, the CDR3 is TGTGCCAGCAGCCAGATCCAAGCGAGCGGGGGGGCGACAGATACGCAGTATTTT. Its protein is CASSQIQASGGATDTQYF.

V gene TRBV2 combines with J gene TRBJ1-5, with D maybe TRBD1 (6 bases). Germline V gene sequence: CDR1 SNHLY, CDR2 FYNNEI. The germline V and J ends were trimmed by 4 bases and 4 bases, with 14 bases remaining between them. This CDR3 has 15 amino acids. The CDR3 region is CASSVDTGRNQPQHF. CDR3 nucleotide sequence: TGTGCCAGCAGTGTGGATACAGGGCGGAATCAGCCCCAGCATTTT.

V usage is TRBV27 and J usage is TRBJ2-7; possible D gene TRBD1, 6 bases. The germline CDR1 and CDR2 sequences are MNHEY and SMNVEV (reference sequence). V was clipped by 6 bases and J by 2 bases, with 17 bases between them. The CDR3 contains 15 residues. The CDR3 DNA reads as TGTGCCAGCAGAATGGACAGCACTTATACCTACGAGCAGTACTTC. It translates to CASRMDSTYTYEQYF.

The rearrangement links TRBV24-1 to TRBJ2-2, with D uncertain. Trimming removed 7 bases at V and 4 bases at J, with 9 bases between. The CDR3 sequence is 13 residues long. Germline CDR1 is KGHDR and CDR2 is SFDVKD. The CDR3 protein is CATSNTFTGELFF. CDR3 coding DNA: TGTGCCACCAGCAACACATTCACCGGGGAGCTGTTTTTT.

The rearrangement joins TRBV5-1 to TRBJ1-1, with 8 bases lining up with TRBD1. The length of the CDR3 is 18 residues. Per the germline V gene, CDR1 is SGHRS and CDR2 is YFSETQ. Unmatched junction bases numbered 15, after V lost 2 bases and J lost 3 bases. CDR3 sequence: CASSFGRDRWESDTEAFF. CDR3 nucleotide sequence: TGCGCCAGCAGCTTTGGAAGGGACAGGTGGGAATCGGACACTGAAGCTTTCTTT.